This T cell receptor (beta chain) was sequenced during a study of tumor-infiltrating lymphocytes in primary liver carcinoma. Comment on this clonotype: Its antigen is not known. Relative to the germline gene, one junction end is altered; a read error may explain this.

Study findings and constraints: Among the pair types, tumor region pairs showed more overlap than tumor-adjacent and tumor-blood pairs. Compared with blood, tumor repertoires held significantly more in their top 250 clones.

Scientists recovered RNA and DNA together from roughly 21-30 mg of unsorted bulk tissue. Total RNA amounting to approximately 460 ng was the source from which TCR beta cDNA was made with a constant-region primer. Each TCR beta library was derived from three nested multiplex PCR rounds that employed slightly modified ARM-PCR. TCRdb itself ran the multiplex PCR reads through MiXCR, one entry per CDR3 protein. The data show tens of thousands of distinct CDR3 sequences, around 82% seen once. The clonotype originates from a man aged 40-49 years with primary liver carcinoma and hepatitis B virus infection. Sequencing input: liver tumor tissue from sampling region 5. Subset given: tumor region T5, tumor centre.

The CDR3 coding sequence is TGTGCCAGCAGCCGTCGGACTATCGGGGCCTACGAGCAATACTTC. Protein product: CASSRRTIGAYEQYF. The V call is TRBV14, the J call TRBJ2-7, with D possibly being TRBD2 (6 bases). Germline V lookup: CDR1 SGHDN, CDR2 FVKESK. CDR3 length: 15 residues.